One and the same sample provided the 12 T cell receptor beta chains below, sequenced in a study of naive and memory T cell subsets. Two oligonucleotides, mixed equimolar, formed the beta constant-region primer covering TRBC1 and TRBC2. Nested alpha and beta constant-region primers with the SP2 primer drove four PCR rounds on ligated cDNA. TCRdb re-called the UMI-ligation and nested PCR reads with MiXCR, one entry per CDR3 protein. The sample lists over 25,000 distinct CDR3 sequences; roughly 18% were seen once. The sequenced material came from effector memory CD4+ T cells from blood. Subset in this sample: effector memory, CD45RA- CD27-. The receptors come from a human donor in good health.

Details on this clonotype: Just one base apart from a much larger clone, this may be a read error. The gene calls are TRBV6-6 and TRBJ1-3; 11 bases fit TRBD1. CDR1 is MNHNY and CDR2 is SVGAGI in the germline V gene (reference sequence). The CDR3 totals 15 residues. After removal of 6 bases from V and 7 bases from J, the junction contained 8 bases not matched to a gene. CDR3 region: CASSPRTGGGNTIYF. The CDR3 nucleotides are TGTGCCAGCAGCCCTAGGACAGGGGGCGGGAACACCATATATTTT.

This clonotype was detected only a few times. The gene calls are TRBV6-5 and TRBJ1-5; D might be TRBD1 (5 bases). V lost 10 bases and J lost 4, with 17 bases in between. From germline, CDR1 is MNHEY and CDR2 SVGAGI. There are 14 residues in the CDR3. The CDR3: CATRQGLNNQPQHF. DNA of the CDR3: TGTGCCACGCGGCAGGGACTGAATAATCAGCCCCAGCATTTT.

This clonotype has at least ten counts. The chain combines TRBV5-1 with TRBJ2-5; 7 positions match TRBD1. This CDR3 has 14 amino acids. Germline CDR1 and CDR2: SGHRS and YFSETQ. V gave up 4 bases and J gave up 5 bases; unmatched junction bases: 8. The DNA for the CDR3 is TGCGCCAGCAGCGTAGGACAGGCTAGGGAGACCCAGTACTTC. This sequence encodes CASSVGQARETQYF. The complete variable domain, with remaining parts taken from reference TRBV5-1 and TRBJ2-5, reads KAGVTQTPRYLIKTRGQQVTLSCSPISGHRSVSWYQQTPGQGLQFLFEYFSETQRNKGNFPGRFSGRQFSNSRSEMNVSTLELGDSALYLCASSVGQARETQYFGPGTRLLVL.

This clonotype was observed at least ten times. The chain uses TRBV5-5 and TRBJ1-1, with 8 bases that match TRBD1. In germline, CDR1 is SGHKS, CDR2 YYEKEE (reference sequence). This CDR3 is built from 14 residues. The V gene end was trimmed by 3 bases and the J gene end by 1 base; junction bases not matched to a gene: 2. CDR3 DNA sequence: TGTGCCAGCAGCTGGGGACAGGCGAACACTGAAGCTTTCTTT. Translated: CASSWGQANTEAFF.

The sample holds a few counts of this clonotype. V and J are TRBV12-3 or TRBV12-4 and TRBJ1-2, with D unclear. The CDR3 spans 12 residues. V gave up 7 bases and J gave up 5 bases, with 11 bases separating them. The CDR3: CASTPDTYGYTF. The CDR3 DNA reads as TGTGCCAGCACCCCCGACACTTATGGCTACACCTTC.

In its sample, this clonotype was seen a few times. The chain has TRBV6-6 and TRBJ1-5; D is uncertain. This CDR3 spans 14 amino acids. The V end was cut by 5 bases, the J end by 0 bases, with 8 bases between. The germline V gene encodes CDR1 MNHNY and CDR2 SVGAGI (reference sequence). CDR3 coding DNA: TGTGCCAGCAGTCGCGGGTATAGCAATCAGCCCCAGCATTTT. It is translated as CASSRGYSNQPQHF.

Judged by abundance, this clonotype is medium-sized. The chain is built from TRBV6-5 and TRBJ2-1; TRBD2 agrees at 10 bases. Germline-derived CDR1 and CDR2 are MNHEY and SVGAGI. V lost 6 bases to trimming and J lost 4 bases; unmatched junction nucleotides: 3. This CDR3 comprises 14 residues. Written as DNA, the CDR3 is TGTGCCAGCAGACCGGGACTAGCGTACAATGAGCAGTTCTTC. This translates into CASRPGLAYNEQFF.

This clonotype was seen many times. This rearrangement joins TRBV20-1 to TRBJ1-5; D remains unclear. Germline V gene sequence: CDR1 DFQATT, CDR2 SNEGSKA (reference sequence). The CDR3 runs 15 residues. Deletions cut 3 bases from V and 1 base from J, with 13 bases between. As DNA, the CDR3 is TGCAGTGCTAGTAGAGGTCCAAGGAGCAATCAGCCCCAGCATTTT. The encoded protein is CSASRGPRSNQPQHF.

This clonotype has only a few counts. This chain uses TRBV5-1 with TRBJ2-2, with 8 bases that match TRBD1. CDR1 SGHRS and CDR2 YFSETQ come from the germline V gene. The CDR3 runs 12 residues. The V and J ends lost 4 bases and 12 bases, in that order; junction bases with no gene match: 5. Here the CDR3 DNA reads TGCGCCAGCAGCCCCGACAGGGGTAAGCTGTTTTTT. Protein sequence: CASSPDRGKLFF.

The chain couples TRBV19 to TRBJ2-1; 7 positions match TRBD1. This CDR3 has 17 residues. The V and J ends lost 5 bases and 6 bases, in that order; junction bases with no gene match: 16. Germline CDR1 reads LNHDA; CDR2 reads SQIVND (reference sequence). As DNA, the CDR3 is TGTGCCAGTAGTCCCCCTGCCCACAGGGGCCCCGGCAATGAGCAGTTCTTC. Protein sequence: CASSPPAHRGPGNEQFF.

V gene TRBV6-5 combines with J gene TRBJ2-6; D is perhaps TRBD2 (6 bases). Germline values: CDR1 MNHEY, CDR2 SVGAGI. The CDR3 has 15 amino acids. The V and J ends lost 4 bases and 4 bases respectively, with 11 bases between them. The CDR3 reads CASSSGAGGANVLTF. DNA for the CDR3: TGTGCCAGCAGTTCGGGAGCAGGGGGGGCCAACGTCCTGACTTTC.

This chain joins TRBV5-1 and TRBJ2-1, with 8 bases fitting TRBD2. From germline, CDR1 is SGHRS and CDR2 YFSETQ. This CDR3 contains 15 residues. V dropped 4 bases and J dropped 3; count of bases not matched to a gene: 6. The DNA of the CDR3 is TGCGCCAGCAGCCCACCCACTAGCGGCTACAATGAGCAGTTCTTC. Amino acids: CASSPPTSGYNEQFF.